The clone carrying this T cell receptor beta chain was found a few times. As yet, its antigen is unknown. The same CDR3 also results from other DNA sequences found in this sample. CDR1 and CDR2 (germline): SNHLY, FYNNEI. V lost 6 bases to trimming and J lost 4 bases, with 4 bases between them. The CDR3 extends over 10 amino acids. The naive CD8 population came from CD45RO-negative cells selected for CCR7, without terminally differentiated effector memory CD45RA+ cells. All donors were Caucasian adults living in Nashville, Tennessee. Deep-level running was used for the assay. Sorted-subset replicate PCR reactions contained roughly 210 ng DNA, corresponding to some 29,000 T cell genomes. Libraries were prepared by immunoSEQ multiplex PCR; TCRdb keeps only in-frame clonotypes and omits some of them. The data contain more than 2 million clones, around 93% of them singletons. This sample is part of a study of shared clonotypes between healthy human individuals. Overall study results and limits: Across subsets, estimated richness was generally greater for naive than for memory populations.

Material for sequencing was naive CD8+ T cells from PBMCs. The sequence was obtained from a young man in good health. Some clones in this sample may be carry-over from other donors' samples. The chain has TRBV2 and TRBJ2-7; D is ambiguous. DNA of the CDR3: TGTGCCAGCAGGGAGTACGAGCAGTACTTC. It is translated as CASREYEQYF.